The 29 T cell receptor beta chains given below trace back to one sample, sequenced in a study of PD-1 blockade in classical Hodgkin lymphoma. Assay used: immunoSEQ multiplex PCR; TCRdb lists only in-frame clones, some missing. The data contain 15,000 or so clones, less than 80% of them singletons. Each of the patients experienced relapse following autologous stem cell transplantation, and their brentuximab vedotin exposure differed. Sequences were derived from peripheral blood mononuclear cells (PBMCs), sampled before the second cycle of nivolumab. All receptors derive from a human donor with classical Hodgkin lymphoma.

The chain recombines TRBV11-2 with TRBJ2-3, with D unclear. CDR1 is SGHAT, CDR2 FQNNGV, per germline. This CDR3 comprises 11 residues. The V gene lost 3 bases and the J gene lost 5 bases, with 3 bases spanning the gap. CDR3 loop: CASSLRDTQYF. The DNA for the CDR3 is TGTGCCAGCAGCTTGAGAGATACGCAGTATTTT. The full variable domain, with the rest looked up from reference TRBV11-2 and TRBJ2-3, is EAGVAQSPRYKIIEKRQSVAFWCNPISGHATLYWYQQILGQGPKLLIQFQNNGVVDDSQLPKDRFSAERLKGVDSTLKIQPAKLEDSAVYLCASSLRDTQYFGPGTRLTVL.

This clone is labeled as medium-sized. V usage is TRBV29-1 and J usage is TRBJ1-4; TRBD1 is a possible D gene (6 bases). This CDR3 has 13 amino acids. The V end lost 7 bases, the J end lost 8 bases, and 17 bases lay between the germline ends. The germline V gene has CDR1 SQVTM and CDR2 ANQGSEA. CDR3 amino acids: CSAQGGGGEKLFF. The CDR3 DNA is TGCAGCGCCCAGGGAGGGGGTGGCGAAAAACTGTTTTTT.

This clone was seen a handful of times. V and J are TRBV14 and TRBJ2-5, with TRBD1 identical over 8 bases. Germline V gene data show CDR1 as SGHDN and CDR2 as FVKESK. The CDR3 consists of 15 residues. V gave up 1 base and J gave up 2 bases; unmatched junction bases: 3. This CDR3 is CASSQGRTGQETQYF. As DNA, the CDR3 is TGTGCCAGCAGCCAAGGTCGGACAGGGCAAGAGACCCAGTACTTC.

The V call is TRBV7-9, the J call TRBJ2-7; a weak D match, TRBD2 (5 bases). The V gene lost 0 bases and the J gene lost 0 bases, with 6 bases spanning the gap. The germline V gene has CDR1 SEHNR and CDR2 FQNEAQ (reference sequence). The CDR3 totals 14 residues. In DNA form, the CDR3 reads TGTGCCAGCAGCTTAGCGGGGAGCTCCTACGAGCAGTACTTC. Its translation: CASSLAGSSYEQYF.

This clone was seen a single time. This rearrangement joins TRBV11-2 to TRBJ2-5; D is unresolved. Germline CDR1 is SGHAT and CDR2 is FQNNGV. The CDR3 is 13 amino acids. V was clipped by 4 bases and J by 0 bases, with 6 bases between them. CDR3: CASSWVNQETQYF. CDR3 nucleotide sequence: TGTGCCAGCAGCTGGGTCAACCAAGAGACCCAGTACTTC.

V and J are TRBV19 and TRBJ2-1, with D tentatively TRBD1 or TRBD2 (5 bases each). The germline V and J ends were trimmed by 5 bases and 11 bases, with 13 bases remaining between them. The CDR3 has 12 residues. The V gene's germline CDR1 is LNHDA and CDR2 SQIVND (reference sequence). CDR3 nucleotides: TGTGCCAGTAGTCTTACCGGGACCCAGCAGTTCTTC. Amino acids: CASSLTGTQQFF.

CDR3 residues: CASSLESNQPQHF. The CDR3 DNA follows: TGTGCCAGCAGCTTAGAGAGCAATCAGCCCCAGCATTTT. The V gene is TRBV11-2, the J gene TRBJ1-5, with unresolved D. This CDR3 region has 13 residues. V was cut by 0 bases and J by 1 base, with 1 base left in between. Germline V gives CDR1 SGHAT, CDR2 FQNNGV. The full variable domain, its missing parts supplied by reference TRBV11-2 and TRBJ1-5, is EAGVAQSPRYKIIEKRQSVAFWCNPISGHATLYWYQQILGQGPKLLIQFQNNGVVDDSQLPKDRFSAERLKGVDSTLKIQPAKLEDSAVYLCASSLESNQPQHFGDGTRLSIL.

This clone was detected only a few times. The chain couples TRBV7-9 to TRBJ2-5, with 7 positions matching TRBD2. Per the germline V gene, CDR1 is SEHNR and CDR2 is FQNEAQ (reference sequence). The CDR3 contains 15 residues. V lost 4 bases to trimming and J lost 0 bases; unmatched junction nucleotides: 5. The CDR3, as DNA: TGTGCCAGCAGCTACCGTAGCGGGTACCAAGAGACCCAGTACTTC. Encoded protein: CASSYRSGYQETQYF.

The table lists this clone with a few counts. The CDR3 sequence is CASSFSARTSGRGDNEQFF. As DNA, the CDR3 is TGTGCCAGCAGCTTCTCCGCCCGGACTAGCGGGAGAGGAGACAATGAGCAGTTCTTC. This chain links TRBV7-2 with TRBJ2-1; 13 bases are shared with TRBD2. Germline V gene data show CDR1 as SGHTA and CDR2 as FQGNSA. The V gene end was trimmed by 3 bases and the J gene end by 5 bases; junction bases not matched to a gene: 13. CDR3 length: 19 residues.

The chain carries TRBV23-1 and TRBJ2-4; no reliable D call. Being an ORF, TRBV23-1 has a function that is uncertain. V shed 4 bases and J shed 0 bases, with 19 bases lying between them. The CDR3 has 18 amino acids. The CDR3 DNA follows: TGCGCCAGCAGTCTCTATCGCAGGATGATTCTAGCCAAAAACATTCAGTACTTC. Its translation is CASSLYRRMILAKNIQYF.

The chain uses TRBV20-1 and TRBJ2-3; D ambiguous. The germline V gene encodes CDR1 DFQATT and CDR2 SNEGSKA (reference sequence). With 6 bases removed from V and 2 bases from J, the gap between germline ends came to 6 bases. There are 11 residues in the CDR3. The CDR3 here is CSAPNTDTQYF. The CDR3 DNA sequence: TGCAGTGCCCCGAACACAGATACGCAGTATTTT.

This clone was detected only once. The J gene is TRBJ2-5, the V gene TRBV5-1; 14 positions match TRBD2. Germline V gene sequence: CDR1 SGHRS, CDR2 YFSETQ. This CDR3 is 14 amino acids long. After removal of 4 bases from V and 9 bases from J, the junction contained 5 bases not matched to a gene. CDR3 protein: CASSQGLAGVSQYF. The DNA for the CDR3 is TGCGCCAGCAGCCAGGGACTAGCGGGAGTGTCCCAGTACTTC.

This chain joins TRBV14 and TRBJ2-1; D not certain. The CDR3 sequence is 15 residues long. Trimming removed 4 bases at V and 4 bases at J, with 14 bases between. From germline, CDR1 is SGHDN and CDR2 FVKESK. Here the CDR3 reads CASSPSLWAYNEQFF. In DNA, the CDR3 is TGTGCCAGCAGCCCTTCACTATGGGCGTACAATGAGCAGTTCTTC.

The V call is TRBV10-3, the J call TRBJ2-5; no reliable D call. The J call may be in error: the DNA end matches TRBJ2-7 better. The CDR3 has 13 residues. Germline V gene sequence: CDR1 ENHRY, CDR2 SYGVKD. The CDR3 DNA is TGTGCCATAGCCCCCACAGAGACCTACGAGCAGTACTTC. It is translated as CAIAPTETYEQYF.

CDR3 amino acids: CASSPTGRSTEAFF. The CDR3 DNA sequence: TGTGCCAGCAGTCCAACAGGGAGGAGCACTGAAGCTTTCTTT. This chain uses TRBV27 with TRBJ1-1; D may be TRBD1 (6 bases). CDR1 and CDR2 (germline): MNHEY, SMNVEV (reference sequence). This CDR3 has 14 amino acids. The germline V and J ends were trimmed by 5 bases and 4 bases, with 14 bases remaining between them.

The chain recombines TRBV28 with TRBJ1-2, with D hard to call. Germline CDR1 is MDHEN and CDR2 is SYDVKM. The CDR3 has 12 amino acids. Trimming shortened V by 2 bases and J by 5 bases, and 6 bases separated the two germline ends. DNA of the CDR3: TGTGCCAGCAGTTTAGACAAGTATGGCTACACCTTC. This encodes CASSLDKYGYTF.

The chain carries TRBV6-1 and TRBJ1-6; possibly TRBD1 for D (5 bases). The CDR3 contains 15 residues. The ends were cut back, 3 bases at V and 8 bases at J, with 14 bases in the middle. Germline V gene sequence: CDR1 MNHNS, CDR2 SASEGT. In DNA, the CDR3 is TGTGCCAGCAGTGAGGGGGTGCAATGGGATTCACCCCTCCACTTT. This translates into CASSEGVQWDSPLHF.

On this clone: One end of the junction is discordant with germline, which a read error may explain. The chain couples TRBV6-5 to TRBJ2-7, with 7 bases identical to TRBD1. The CDR3 loop spans 13 amino acids. CDR1 MNHEY and CDR2 SVGAGI come from the germline V gene. In DNA form, the CDR3 reads TGTGCCAGCAGTTTAAAACGGACAGGCCCGTACTTCTTC. Translation gives CASSLKRTGPYFF.

The chain is built from TRBV28 and TRBJ1-5; TRBD1 is a possible D gene (5 bases). The germline V gene encodes CDR1 MDHEN and CDR2 SYDVKM. CDR3 length equals 15 residues. With 7 bases removed from V and 4 bases from J, the gap between germline ends came to 17 bases. The CDR3 protein is CASTRIGGVNQPQHF. The CDR3 DNA reads TGTGCCAGCACCAGGATCGGAGGGGTGAATCAGCCCCAGCATTTT.

This clone appeared a few times. This chain joins TRBV13 and TRBJ2-1; tentatively, D is TRBD2 (6 bases). This CDR3 is built from 16 residues. V was pared by 5 bases and J by 0 bases, with 14 bases between. Germline lookup yields CDR1 PRHDT and CDR2 FYEKMQ (reference sequence). The CDR3 protein is CASSPPPGASYNEQFF. The CDR3 DNA is TGTGCCAGCAGCCCCCCCCCGGGAGCCTCCTACAATGAGCAGTTCTTC. The complete variable domain, with remaining parts taken from reference TRBV13 and TRBJ2-1, reads AAGVIQSPRHLIKEKRETATLKCYPIPRHDTVYWYQQGPGQDPQFLISFYEKMQSDKGSIPDRFSAQQFSDYHSELNMSSLELGDSALYFCASSPPPGASYNEQFFGPGTRLTVL.

This chain joins TRBV5-1 and TRBJ1-5; weak D call: TRBD1 (5 bases). CDR3 length: 16 residues. From germline, CDR1 is SGHRS and CDR2 YFSETQ. Trimming took 1 base from V and 7 from J, leaving 18 bases between them. DNA of the CDR3: TGCGCCAGCAGCTTGAGGCCGTCCATCCAGGGACAGCCCCAGCATTTT. This gives the protein CASSLRPSIQGQPQHF.

The chain links TRBV4-1 to TRBJ2-3; TRBD2 agrees at 10 bases. Germline V CDR1 and CDR2: MGHRA, YSYEKL. Trimming at V came to 2 bases and at J to 2 bases, leaving 4 bases not matched to a gene. The CDR3 runs 16 residues. CDR3 region: CASSQSSGRFTDTQYF. The CDR3 DNA follows: TGCGCCAGCAGCCAATCTAGCGGGAGATTCACAGATACGCAGTATTTT.

In this sample, this clone turned up a few times. This sequence joins TRBV7-8 and TRBJ2-6; no definite D call. Trimming shortened V by 1 base and J by 3 bases, and 1 base separated the two germline ends. The germline V gene encodes CDR1 SGHVS and CDR2 FQNEAQ. The CDR3 runs 13 residues. The DNA for the CDR3 is TGTGCCAGCAGCTTAGTTGGGGCCAACGTCCTGACTTTC. It is translated as CASSLVGANVLTF.

This chain connects TRBV27 to TRBJ2-7, with 8 bases aligning to TRBD2. The CDR3 runs 14 residues. Per germline, CDR1 MNHEY and CDR2 SMNVEV (reference sequence). After removal of 6 bases from V and 4 bases from J, the junction contained 8 bases not matched to a gene. In DNA, the CDR3 is TGTGCCAGCAGACCGGGGGGGAGGGCATACGAGCAGTACTTC. Its protein is CASRPGGRAYEQYF.

The V call is TRBV2, the J call TRBJ1-1; D is uncertain. Trimming took 2 bases from V and 4 from J, leaving 5 bases between them. CDR1 is SNHLY and CDR2 is FYNNEI in the germline V gene. CDR3 length equals 12 residues. This chain's CDR3 is CASSEWLTEAFF. DNA for the CDR3: TGTGCCAGCAGTGAATGGCTCACTGAAGCTTTCTTT.

V gene TRBV9 combines with J gene TRBJ1-1; D uncertain. The CDR3 covers 15 residues. The ends were cut back, 1 base at V and 7 bases at J, with 17 bases in the middle. Germline loops: CDR1 SGDLS, CDR2 YYNGEE. CDR3 coding DNA: TGTGCCAGCAGCGTACTCCCGACCGATGACAATGAAGCTTTCTTT. It codes for CASSVLPTDDNEAFF.

This clone occurred a few times. V is TRBV28 and J is TRBJ2-1; 9 nucleotides match TRBD2. Per the germline V gene, CDR1 is MDHEN and CDR2 is SYDVKM. The ends lost 3 bases at V and 4 bases at J; junction bases unmatched: 7. The CDR3 consists of 16 residues. The CDR3 DNA is TGTGCCAGCAGTTTTGGCGGGAGGGATGCGTACAATGAGCAGTTCTTC. Protein product: CASSFGGRDAYNEQFF. Drawing the rest from reference TRBV28 and TRBJ2-1, the complete variable domain is DVKVTQSSRYLVKRTGEKVFLECVQDMDHENMFWYRQDPGLGLRLIYFSYDVKMKEKGDIPEGYSVSREKKERFSLILESASTNQTSMYLCASSFGGRDAYNEQFFGPGTRLTVL.

This clone qualifies as medium-sized. The chain joins TRBV28 to TRBJ1-1, with 8 bases that match TRBD1. This CDR3 comprises 16 residues. J lost 0 bases, V lost 2 bases, and 5 bases had no gene match. Germline lookup yields CDR1 MDHEN and CDR2 SYDVKM. The CDR3: CASSLQQGALNTEAFF. CDR3 sequence (DNA): TGTGCCAGCAGTTTACAGCAGGGGGCCTTGAACACTGAAGCTTTCTTT.

This clone was observed a handful of times. The rearrangement joins TRBV9 to TRBJ2-3; TRBD2 aligns across 9 bases. Germline CDR1 reads SGDLS; CDR2 reads YYNGEE. The CDR3 spans 17 residues. Trimming cost V 4 bases and J 1 base; bases outside gene matches: 10. CDR3 residues: CASSPASGIARTDTQYF. CDR3 DNA sequence: TGTGCCAGCAGCCCGGCTAGCGGGATCGCACGCACAGATACGCAGTATTTT.